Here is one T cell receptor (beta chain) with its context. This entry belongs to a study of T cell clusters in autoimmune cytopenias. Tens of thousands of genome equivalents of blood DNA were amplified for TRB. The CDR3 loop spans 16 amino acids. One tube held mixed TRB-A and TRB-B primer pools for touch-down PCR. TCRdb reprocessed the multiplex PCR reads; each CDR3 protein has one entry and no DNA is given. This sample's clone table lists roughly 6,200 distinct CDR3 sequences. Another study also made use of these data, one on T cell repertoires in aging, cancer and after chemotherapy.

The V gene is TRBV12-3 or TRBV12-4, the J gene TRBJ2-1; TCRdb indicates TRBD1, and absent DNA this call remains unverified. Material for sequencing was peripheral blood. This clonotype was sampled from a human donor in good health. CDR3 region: CASSSIRDSLYNEQFF.